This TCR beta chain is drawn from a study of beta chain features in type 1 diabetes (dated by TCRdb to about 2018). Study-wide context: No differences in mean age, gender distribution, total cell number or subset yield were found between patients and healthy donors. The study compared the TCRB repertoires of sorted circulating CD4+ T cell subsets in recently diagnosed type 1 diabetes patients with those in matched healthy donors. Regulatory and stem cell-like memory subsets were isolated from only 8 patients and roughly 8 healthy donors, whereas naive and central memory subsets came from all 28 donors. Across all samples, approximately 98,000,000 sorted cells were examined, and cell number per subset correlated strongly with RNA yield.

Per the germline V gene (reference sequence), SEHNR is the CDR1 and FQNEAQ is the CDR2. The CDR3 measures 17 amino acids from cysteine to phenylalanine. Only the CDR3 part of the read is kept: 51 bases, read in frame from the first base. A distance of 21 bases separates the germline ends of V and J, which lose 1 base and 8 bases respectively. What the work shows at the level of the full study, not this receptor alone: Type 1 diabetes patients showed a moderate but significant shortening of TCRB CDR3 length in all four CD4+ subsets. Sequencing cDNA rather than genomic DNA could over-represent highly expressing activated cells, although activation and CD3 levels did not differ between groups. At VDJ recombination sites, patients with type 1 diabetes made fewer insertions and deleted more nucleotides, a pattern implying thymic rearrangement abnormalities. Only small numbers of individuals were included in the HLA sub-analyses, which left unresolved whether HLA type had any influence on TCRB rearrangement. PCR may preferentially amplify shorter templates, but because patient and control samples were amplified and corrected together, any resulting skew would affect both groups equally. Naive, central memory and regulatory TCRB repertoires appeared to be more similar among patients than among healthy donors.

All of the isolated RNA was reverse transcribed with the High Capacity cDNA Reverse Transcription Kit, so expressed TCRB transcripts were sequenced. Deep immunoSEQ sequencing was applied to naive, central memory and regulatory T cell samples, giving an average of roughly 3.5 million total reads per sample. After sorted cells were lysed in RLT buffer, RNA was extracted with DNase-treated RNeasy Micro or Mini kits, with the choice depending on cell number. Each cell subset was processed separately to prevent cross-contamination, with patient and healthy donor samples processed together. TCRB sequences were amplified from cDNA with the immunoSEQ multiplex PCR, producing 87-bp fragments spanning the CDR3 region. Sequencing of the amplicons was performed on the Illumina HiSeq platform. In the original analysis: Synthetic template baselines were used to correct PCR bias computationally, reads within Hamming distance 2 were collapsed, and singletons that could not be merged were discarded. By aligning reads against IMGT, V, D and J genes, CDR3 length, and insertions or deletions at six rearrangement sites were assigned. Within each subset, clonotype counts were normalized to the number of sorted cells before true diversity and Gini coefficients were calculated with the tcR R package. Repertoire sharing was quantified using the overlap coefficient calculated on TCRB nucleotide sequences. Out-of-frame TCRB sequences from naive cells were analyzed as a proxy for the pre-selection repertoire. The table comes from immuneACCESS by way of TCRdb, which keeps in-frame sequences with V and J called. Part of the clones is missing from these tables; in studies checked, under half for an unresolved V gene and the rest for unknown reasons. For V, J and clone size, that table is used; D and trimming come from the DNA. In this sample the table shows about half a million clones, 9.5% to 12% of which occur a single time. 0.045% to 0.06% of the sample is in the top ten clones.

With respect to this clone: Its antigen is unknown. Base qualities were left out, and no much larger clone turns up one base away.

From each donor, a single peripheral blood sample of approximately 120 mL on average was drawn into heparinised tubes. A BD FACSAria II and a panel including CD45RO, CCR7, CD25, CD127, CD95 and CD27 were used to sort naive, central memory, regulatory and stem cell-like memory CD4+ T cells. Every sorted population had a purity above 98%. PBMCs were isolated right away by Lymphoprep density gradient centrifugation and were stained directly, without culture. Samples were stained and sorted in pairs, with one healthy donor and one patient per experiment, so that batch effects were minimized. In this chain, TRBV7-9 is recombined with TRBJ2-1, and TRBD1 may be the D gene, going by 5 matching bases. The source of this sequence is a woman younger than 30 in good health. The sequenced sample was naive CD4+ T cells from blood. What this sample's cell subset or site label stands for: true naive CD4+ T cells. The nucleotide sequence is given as TGTGCCAGCAGCTTAGAAGGCTTTTGGGGCTTAGGGGATGAGCAGTTCTTC. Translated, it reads CASSLEGFWGLGDEQFF.